One sample yielded the 22 T cell receptor beta chains listed below, sequenced in a study of OX40 agonist ivuxolimab in advanced cancers. The method was immunoSEQ multiplex PCR; TCRdb's version includes in-frame clones alone and lacks a portion of them. Of some 70,000 clones in the sample, 70% to 90% were seen once. The source material was CD4+ or CD8+ T cells sorted from blood, sampled in a trial of the OX40 agonist ivuxolimab. The receptors stem from an adult with an advanced solid tumor such as melanoma, head and neck, liver or kidney cancer.

The CDR3 DNA follows: TGTGCCACCAGCATGGATCCGGCAGGGACTGAAGCTTTCTTT. It is translated as CATSMDPAGTEAFF. The V gene is TRBV15, the J gene TRBJ1-1; tentative D call: TRBD1 (5 bases). The V end was cut by 4 bases, the J end by 5 bases, with 14 bases between. Germline-derived CDR1 and CDR2 are LNHNV and YYDKDF (reference sequence). The CDR3 contains 14 residues.

The chain combines TRBV2 with TRBJ1-2; 9 bases align to TRBD1. Unmatched junction bases numbered 4, after V lost 5 bases and J lost 0 bases. The CDR3 totals 15 residues. Germline CDR1 is SNHLY and CDR2 is FYNNEI. Written as DNA, the CDR3 is TGTGCCAGCAGTCCTAGACAGGGGGCTAACTATGGCTACACCTTC. This encodes CASSPRQGANYGYTF.

The J gene is TRBJ1-2, the V gene TRBV19, with D possibly being TRBD1 (6 bases). The CDR3 loop spans 15 amino acids. Germline V gene lookup returns CDR1 LNHDA and CDR2 SQIVND (reference sequence). V lost 2 bases to trimming and J lost 4 bases, with 14 bases between them. CDR3 DNA sequence: TGTGCCAGTAGTATAAACGGGACACCGCTCTATGGCTACACCTTC. It translates to CASSINGTPLYGYTF.

This clone appeared a single time. In DNA, the CDR3 is TGCGCCAGCAGTCGAGAGAACACCGGGGAGCTGTTTTTT. It encodes CASSRENTGELFF. This rearrangement joins TRBV10-2 to TRBJ2-2; D uncertain. V was clipped by 5 bases and J by 1 base, with 5 bases between them. The CDR3 runs to 13 residues. The V gene's germline CDR1 is WSHSY and CDR2 SAAADI.

This rearrangement joins TRBV18 to TRBJ2-3; TRBD1 matches 8 bases. Germline-derived CDR1 and CDR2 are KGHSH and LQKENI. Trimming took 6 bases from V and 4 from J; bases not matched to a gene: 9. The CDR3 spans 15 residues. The CDR3, as DNA: TGTGCCAGCTCCCTGGACAGGGCCGCCTCAGATACGCAGTATTTT. Amino acid sequence: CASSLDRAASDTQYF.

The V call is TRBV5-4, the J call TRBJ1-5; 8 positions agree with TRBD1. The CDR3 extends over 14 amino acids. V shed 4 bases, J shed 4 bases, and the junction held 4 bases outside the gene matches. CDR1 SGHNT and CDR2 YYREEE come from the germline V gene (reference sequence). CDR3 sequence (DNA): TGTGCCAGCAGCAAGGACAGGGCTAATCAGCCCCAGCATTTT. Its protein product is CASSKDRANQPQHF.

The CDR3 DNA reads as TGTGCCAGCAGTTCATATCGGACCCACCAAGAGACCCAGTACTTC. It specifies CASSSYRTHQETQYF. This sequence joins TRBV28 and TRBJ2-5; D uncertain. This CDR3 is built from 15 residues. Per germline, CDR1 MDHEN and CDR2 SYDVKM. V dropped 4 bases and J dropped 0 bases, with 12 bases sitting between them.

The rearrangement links TRBV4-3 to TRBJ2-7, with unresolved D. This CDR3 comprises 15 residues. The V and J ends lost 0 bases and 2 bases respectively, with 11 bases between them. CDR1 is LGHNA, CDR2 YSLEER, per germline. CDR3 DNA: TGCGCCAGCAGCCAAGATCCCCGACTGGCCTACGAGCAGTACTTC. This translates into CASSQDPRLAYEQYF.

This chain connects TRBV9 to TRBJ2-2, with 8 bases fitting TRBD1. J gave up 6 bases and V 3 bases, and 13 bases lay outside the gene matches. This CDR3 has 17 amino acids. The germline V gene encodes CDR1 SGDLS and CDR2 YYNGEE. CDR3 residues: CASSGGGGQGISGELFF. CDR3 nucleotide sequence: TGTGCCAGCAGCGGTGGAGGAGGACAGGGAATCTCCGGGGAGCTGTTTTTT.

The chain has TRBV27 and TRBJ2-7, with D possibly matching TRBD2 (5 bases). V lost 3 bases to trimming and J lost 6 bases, with 15 bases between them. The CDR3 is made up of 14 amino acids. The germline V gene has CDR1 MNHEY and CDR2 SMNVEV (reference sequence). The CDR3: CASSLASRRGEQYF. CDR3 in DNA: TGTGCCAGCAGTTTGGCTAGCAGACGGGGCGAGCAGTACTTC.

This clone was counted between two and nine times. V is TRBV4-3 and J is TRBJ1-3; 12 bases are shared with TRBD1. CDR1 and CDR2 from the germline V gene are LGHNA and YSLEER. The CDR3 extends over 16 amino acids. J was trimmed by 8 bases and V by 0 bases; bases with no gene match: 5. This CDR3 reads CASSQEGTGGLDTIYF. In DNA form, the CDR3 reads TGCGCCAGCAGCCAAGAGGGGACAGGGGGCTTGGACACCATATATTTT.

CDR3 sequence reads: CASSFGTTNTGELFF. The CDR3 bases are TGTGCCAGCAGCTTCGGCACTACGAACACCGGGGAGCTGTTTTTT. This rearrangement joins TRBV7-3 to TRBJ2-2; no clear D. Trimming removed 3 bases from V and 0 bases from J, with 8 bases in between. This CDR3 is 15 amino acids long. Germline V gene sequence: CDR1 SGHTA, CDR2 FQGTGA.

The CDR3 bases are TGTGCCCCCACCCGTATGGGTCTGGAAGAATCCGAGCAGTACGTC. This codes for CAPTRMGLEESEQYV. The chain couples TRBV27 to TRBJ2-7; D call uncertain. The V end lost 11 bases, the J end lost 6 bases, and 26 bases lay between the germline ends. Germline V gives CDR1 MNHEY, CDR2 SMNVEV (reference sequence). This CDR3 is 15 amino acids long.

This sequence joins TRBV6-6 and TRBJ1-1; no reliable D call. The CDR3 is 12 amino acids. CDR1 and CDR2 (germline): MNHNY, SVGAGI (reference sequence). The germline V and J ends were trimmed by 2 bases and 11 bases, with 12 bases remaining between them. CDR3 nucleotide sequence: TGTGCCAGCAGTTACGGTCGCGACCGGGCTTTCTTT. Its translation is CASSYGRDRAFF.

This chain uses TRBV2 with TRBJ2-2, with TRBD1 identical over 10 bases. The CDR3 spans 14 residues. Germline values: CDR1 SNHLY, CDR2 FYNNEI. V lost 6 bases to trimming and J lost 6 bases; unmatched junction nucleotides: 4. The CDR3 reads CASSVDRGAGELFF. CDR3 DNA: TGTGCCAGCAGCGTGGACAGGGGGGCCGGGGAGCTGTTTTTT.

The rearrangement uses TRBV5-5 and TRBJ2-3; the match to TRBD1 covers 8 bases. J lost 4 bases, V lost 0 bases, and 7 bases had no gene match. This CDR3 has 16 amino acids. Germline values: CDR1 SGHKS, CDR2 YYEKEE (reference sequence). CDR3 sequence: CASSLVGQGTSDTQYF. The CDR3 region has the DNA TGTGCCAGCAGCTTGGTAGGACAGGGTACCTCAGATACGCAGTATTTT.

A few counts support this clone. This chain joins TRBV19 and TRBJ2-1; a possible D gene is TRBD2 (7 bases). The CDR3 consists of 18 residues. Trimming pared 1 base from V and 1 base from J, leaving 17 bases between. Germline CDR1 LNHDA, CDR2 SQIVND (reference sequence). The CDR3 protein is CASSIVGGGFMSYNEQFF. The CDR3 DNA follows: TGTGCCAGTAGTATAGTAGGGGGGGGATTTATGTCCTACAATGAGCAGTTCTTC. Looking up the rest from reference TRBV19 and TRBJ2-1 gives the full variable domain: DGGITQSPKYLFRKEGQNVTLSCEQNLNHDAMYWYRQDPGQGLRLIYYSQIVNDFQKGDIAEGYSVSREKKESFPLTVTSAQKNPTAFYLCASSIVGGGFMSYNEQFFGPGTRLTVL.

This chain uses TRBV28 with TRBJ1-1; D ambiguous. V shed 3 bases and J shed 3 bases, with 17 bases lying between them. Per germline, CDR1 MDHEN and CDR2 SYDVKM. The CDR3 runs 16 residues. The CDR3 spells CASSFRNAYIYTEAFF. The CDR3 DNA reads TGTGCCAGCAGTTTTAGGAACGCTTATATCTACACTGAAGCTTTCTTT.

The rearrangement links TRBV4-1 to TRBJ1-2, with D possibly matching TRBD1 (5 bases). The germline V and J ends were trimmed by 1 base and 3 bases, with 9 bases remaining between them. Germline CDR1 MGHRA, CDR2 YSYEKL. This CDR3 contains 14 residues. The CDR3 DNA reads TGCGCCAGCAGCCAAGTAGGGGAGGACTATGGCTACACCTTC. This encodes CASSQVGEDYGYTF.

This clone was counted between two and nine times. The chain carries TRBV4-3 and TRBJ1-3, with 8 positions matching TRBD1. The CDR3 totals 16 residues. Trimming took 4 bases from V and 4 from J; bases not matched to a gene: 9. From germline, CDR1 is LGHNA and CDR2 YSLEER. In DNA, the CDR3 is TGCGCCAGCAGCCCGGGTACAGGGGGGTACGGAAACACCATATATTTT. It yields the protein CASSPGTGGYGNTIYF.

The chain has TRBV2 and TRBJ2-6; 9 bases are a match to TRBD1. The CDR3 is 16 residues long. CDR1 is SNHLY and CDR2 is FYNNEI in the germline V gene. Trimming took 8 bases from V and 0 from J; bases not matched to a gene: 5. This CDR3 reads CASGGDRDSGANVLTF. The CDR3 DNA reads TGTGCCAGCGGGGGGGACAGGGACTCTGGGGCCAACGTCCTGACTTTC.

The sample holds one count of this clone. The V gene is TRBV5-1, the J gene TRBJ1-2; D unclear. Trimming took 4 bases from V and 4 from J, leaving 11 bases between them. Per germline, CDR1 SGHRS and CDR2 YFSETQ. This CDR3 is 13 amino acids long. The CDR3 coding sequence is TGCGCCAGCAGCGGCGGGAGCTCCTATGGCTACACCTTC. Its protein product is CASSGGSSYGYTF. The whole variable domain, remainder taken from reference TRBV5-1 and TRBJ1-2, is KAGVTQTPRYLIKTRGQQVTLSCSPISGHRSVSWYQQTPGQGLQFLFEYFSETQRNKGNFPGRFSGRQFSNSRSEMNVSTLELGDSALYLCASSGGSSYGYTFGSGTRLTVV.